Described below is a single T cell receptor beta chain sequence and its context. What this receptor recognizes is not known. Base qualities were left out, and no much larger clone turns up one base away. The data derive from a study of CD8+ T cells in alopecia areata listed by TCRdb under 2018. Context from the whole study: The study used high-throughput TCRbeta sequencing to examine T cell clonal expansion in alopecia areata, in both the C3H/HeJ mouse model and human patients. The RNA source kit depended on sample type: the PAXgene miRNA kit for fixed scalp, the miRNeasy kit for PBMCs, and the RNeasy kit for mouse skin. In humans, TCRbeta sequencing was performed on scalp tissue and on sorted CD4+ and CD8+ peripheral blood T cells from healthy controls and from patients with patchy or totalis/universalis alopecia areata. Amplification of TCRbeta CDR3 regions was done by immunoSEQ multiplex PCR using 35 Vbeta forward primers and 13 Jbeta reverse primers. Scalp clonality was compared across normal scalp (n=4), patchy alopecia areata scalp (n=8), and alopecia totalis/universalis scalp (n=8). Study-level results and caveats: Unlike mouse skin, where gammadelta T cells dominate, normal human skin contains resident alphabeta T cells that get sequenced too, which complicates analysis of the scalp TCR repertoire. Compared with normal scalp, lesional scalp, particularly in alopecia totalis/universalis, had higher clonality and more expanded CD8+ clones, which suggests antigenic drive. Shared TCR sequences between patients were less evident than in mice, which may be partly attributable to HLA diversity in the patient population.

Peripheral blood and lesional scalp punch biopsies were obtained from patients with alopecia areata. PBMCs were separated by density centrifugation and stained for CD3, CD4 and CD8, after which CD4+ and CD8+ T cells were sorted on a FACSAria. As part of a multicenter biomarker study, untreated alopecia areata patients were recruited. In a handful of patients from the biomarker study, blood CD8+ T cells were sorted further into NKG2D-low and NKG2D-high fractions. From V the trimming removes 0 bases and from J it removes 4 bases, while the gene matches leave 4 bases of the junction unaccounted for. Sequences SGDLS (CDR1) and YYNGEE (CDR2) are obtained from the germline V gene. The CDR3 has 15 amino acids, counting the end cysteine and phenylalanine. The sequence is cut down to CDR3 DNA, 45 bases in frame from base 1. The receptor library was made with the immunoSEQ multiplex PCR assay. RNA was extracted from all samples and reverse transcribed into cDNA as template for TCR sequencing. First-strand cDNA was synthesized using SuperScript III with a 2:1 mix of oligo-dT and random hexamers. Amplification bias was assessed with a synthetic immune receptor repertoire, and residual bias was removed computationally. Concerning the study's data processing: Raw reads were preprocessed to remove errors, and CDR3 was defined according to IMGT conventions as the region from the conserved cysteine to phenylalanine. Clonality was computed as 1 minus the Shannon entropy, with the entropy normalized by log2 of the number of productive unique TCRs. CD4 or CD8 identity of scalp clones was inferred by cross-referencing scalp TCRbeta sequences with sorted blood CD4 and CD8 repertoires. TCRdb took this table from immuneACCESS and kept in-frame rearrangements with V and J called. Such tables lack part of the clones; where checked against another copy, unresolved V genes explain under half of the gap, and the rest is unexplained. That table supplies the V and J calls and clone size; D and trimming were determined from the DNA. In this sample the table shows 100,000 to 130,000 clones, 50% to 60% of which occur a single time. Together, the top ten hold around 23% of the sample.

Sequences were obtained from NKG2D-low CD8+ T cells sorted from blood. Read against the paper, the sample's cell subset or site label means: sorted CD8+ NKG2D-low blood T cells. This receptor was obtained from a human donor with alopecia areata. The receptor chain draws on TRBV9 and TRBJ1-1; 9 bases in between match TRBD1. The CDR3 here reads CASSVGETGGTEAFF. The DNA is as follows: TGTGCCAGCAGCGTAGGTGAGACAGGGGGCACTGAAGCTTTCTTT.